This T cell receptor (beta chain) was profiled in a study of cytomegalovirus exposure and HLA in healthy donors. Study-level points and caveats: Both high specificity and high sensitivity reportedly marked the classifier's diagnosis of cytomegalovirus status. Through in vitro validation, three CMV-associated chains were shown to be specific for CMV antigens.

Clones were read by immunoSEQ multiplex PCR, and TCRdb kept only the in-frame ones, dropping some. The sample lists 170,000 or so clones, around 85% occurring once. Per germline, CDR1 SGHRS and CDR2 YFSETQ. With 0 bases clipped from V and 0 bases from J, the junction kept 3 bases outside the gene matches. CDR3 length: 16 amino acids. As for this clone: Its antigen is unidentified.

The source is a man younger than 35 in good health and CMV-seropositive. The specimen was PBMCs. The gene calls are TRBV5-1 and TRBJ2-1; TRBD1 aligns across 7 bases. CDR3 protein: CASSLVAGGSYNEQFF. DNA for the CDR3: TGCGCCAGCAGCTTGGTAGCAGGGGGCTCCTACAATGAGCAGTTCTTC. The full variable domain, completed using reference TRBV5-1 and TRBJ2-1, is KAGVTQTPRYLIKTRGQQVTLSCSPISGHRSVSWYQQTPGQGLQFLFEYFSETQRNKGNFPGRFSGRQFSNSRSEMNVSTLELGDSALYLCASSLVAGGSYNEQFFGPGTRLTVL.